The clone carrying this T cell receptor (beta chain) was observed a few times. The PCR was carried out with 60 Vbeta primers and 13 Jbeta primers. Data came from immunoSEQ multiplex PCR; TCRdb stores just in-frame clones and leaves some out. The sample includes some 98,000 clones, around three quarters of them seen just once. Trimming took off 5 bases at V and 5 bases at J, with 10 bases between the two ends. The CDR3 has 13 amino acids. The germline V gene encodes CDR1 MRHNA and CDR2 SNTAGT. This sample is part of a study of cytomegalovirus exposure and HLA in healthy donors. This receptor was identified in a man aged 35 to 55 in good health and CMV-seronegative. The chain joins TRBV6-4 to TRBJ2-1, with D maybe TRBD1 (6 bases). The specimen was PBMCs. CDR3 in amino acids: CASSTGSHNEQFF. Written as DNA, the CDR3 is TGTGCCAGCAGTACAGGGAGCCACAATGAGCAGTTCTTC.